The 22 T cell receptor beta chains listed next were all sequenced from one sample in a study of T cells in Graves' hyperthyroidism and ophthalmopathy. RNA transcripts were the template for amplifying TCR beta CDR3 regions. In the first-round RT-PCR of the TCR CDR3, the HTBI primer set was used. TCRdb itself ran the multiplex PCR reads through MiXCR, one entry per CDR3 protein. The sample has hundreds of thousands of distinct CDR3 sequences, less than 30% seen once. The sample comprised blood. Every receptor here comes from a man aged 35-49 years with Graves' hyperthyroidism that later progressed to Graves' ophthalmopathy.

This sequence joins TRBV12-3 or TRBV12-4 and TRBJ1-5; D might be TRBD1 (5 bases). The CDR3 is 12 amino acids. Trimming pared 5 bases from V and 9 bases from J, leaving 11 bases between. CDR3 sequence: CASSHAGGPQHF. The CDR3 DNA reads as TGTGCCAGCAGTCACGCGGGGGGGCCCCAGCATTTT.

This sequence joins TRBV6-1 and TRBJ1-5, with D possibly being TRBD1 (5 bases). The ends were cut back, 2 bases at V and 7 bases at J, with 9 bases in the middle. CDR3 length: 13 residues. CDR1 MNHNS and CDR2 SASEGT come from the germline V gene. Here the CDR3 reads CASSERGWQPQHF. The CDR3 bases are TGTGCCAGCAGTGAAAGGGGATGGCAGCCCCAGCATTTT.

Ten or more counts support this clonotype. This chain joins TRBV5-1 and TRBJ2-7; 8 bases are a match to TRBD1. The V and J ends lost 4 bases and 6 bases, in that order; junction bases with no gene match: 9. Per the germline V gene, CDR1 is SGHRS and CDR2 is YFSETQ. The CDR3 has 14 amino acids. In DNA, the CDR3 is TGCGCCAGCAGCGTCACAGGGGGGTCTGGCGAGCAGTACTTC. Amino acids: CASSVTGGSGEQYF.

In its sample, this clonotype was seen many times. The chain recombines TRBV3-1 with TRBJ2-7; 11 bases agree with TRBD2. V lost 4 bases, J lost 7 bases, and 12 bases stayed unmatched. Germline CDR1 and CDR2: LGHDT and YNNKEL (reference sequence). The CDR3 covers 16 residues. CDR3 region: CASSPELAGASWEQYF. The CDR3 nucleotides read TGTGCCAGCAGCCCAGAACTAGCGGGAGCTTCTTGGGAGCAGTACTTC.

This clonotype was seen ten or more times. CDR3 loop: CAMETGANTEAFF. The CDR3 DNA reads TGTGCCATGGAAACAGGGGCCAACACTGAAGCTTTCTTT. The genes are TRBV30 and TRBJ1-1, with 7 nucleotides matching TRBD1. This CDR3 comprises 13 residues. CDR1 is GTSNPN, CDR2 SVGIG, per germline (reference sequence). The J segment lost 2 bases and the V segment lost 8 bases, leaving 8 bases of the junction unmatched. Full variable domain (remainder filled in from reference TRBV30 and TRBJ1-1): SQTIHQWPATLVQPVGSPLSLECTVEGTSNPNLYWYRQAAGRGLQLLFYSVGIGQISSEVPQNLSASRPQDRQFILSSKKLLLSDSGFYLCAMETGANTEAFFGQGTRLTVV.

This clonotype was recorded many times. This sequence joins TRBV11-2 and TRBJ2-7, with unresolved D. The V gene lost 3 bases and the J gene lost 2 bases, with 11 bases spanning the gap. This CDR3 contains 14 residues. The germline V gene has CDR1 SGHAT and CDR2 FQNNGV. CDR3 DNA: TGTGCCAGCAGCTTCGGCCCCGAAACCTACGAGCAGTACTTC. It encodes CASSFGPETYEQYF.

This clonotype was found many times. The gene calls are TRBV15 and TRBJ1-1; no definite D call. V lost 5 bases and J lost 1, with 5 bases in between. This CDR3 has 12 residues. Looked up from germline, CDR1 is LNHNV and CDR2 is YYDKDF (reference sequence). Here the CDR3 DNA reads TGTGCCACCAGCCCACCGAACACTGAAGCTTTCTTT. Its protein product is CATSPPNTEAFF.

This clonotype was recorded many times. CDR3 residues: CASSFAGARTYEQYF. The CDR3 coding sequence is TGTGCCAGCAGTTTCGCGGGAGCGAGGACCTACGAGCAGTACTTC. The rearrangement uses TRBV27 and TRBJ2-7; 7 bases align to TRBD2. The ends lost 3 bases at V and 2 bases at J; junction bases unmatched: 7. From germline, CDR1 is MNHEY and CDR2 SMNVEV (reference sequence). CDR3 length equals 15 residues.

This clonotype was observed a few times. The chain uses TRBV12-3 or TRBV12-4 and TRBJ1-2, with D possibly matching TRBD1 (6 bases). Deletions cut 2 bases from V and 8 bases from J, with 12 bases between. The CDR3 is 13 amino acids. The CDR3 reads CASSLTGRVGYTF. The CDR3 DNA follows: TGTGCCAGCAGTTTAACAGGGCGGGTCGGCTACACCTTC.

This clonotype was counted at least ten times. The chain links TRBV12-3 or TRBV12-4 to TRBJ2-5; D is possibly TRBD2 (6 bases). V lost 4 bases, J lost 2 bases, and 8 bases lay in between. The CDR3 sequence is 13 residues long. The CDR3 here is CASSSAGQETQYF. The DNA of the CDR3 is TGTGCCAGCAGTTCCGCGGGGCAAGAGACCCAGTACTTC.

This chain connects TRBV6-2 or TRBV6-3 to TRBJ2-7; D is undetermined. V was clipped by 8 bases and J by 1 base, with 12 bases between them. The CDR3 sequence is 13 residues long. The germline CDR1 and CDR2 sequences are MNHEY and SVGEGT. CDR3 in amino acids: CASLTTPSYEQYF. The DNA for the CDR3 is TGTGCCAGCCTGACGACTCCTTCCTACGAGCAGTACTTC.

This clonotype was observed at least ten times. The chain recombines TRBV7-8 with TRBJ1-2; tentative D call: TRBD1 (5 bases). Trimming took 5 bases from V and 4 from J, leaving 20 bases between them. The germline gives CDR1 SGHVS, CDR2 FQNEAQ. The CDR3 loop spans 16 amino acids. CDR3 bases: TGTGCCAGCAGCCCACCCGGACACGATCACGTCTATGGCTACACCTTC. This translates into CASSPPGHDHVYGYTF.

The V call is TRBV12-3 or TRBV12-4, the J call TRBJ2-7; D unclear. Trimming removed 5 bases at V and 0 bases at J, with 11 bases between. The CDR3 sequence is 14 residues long. The CDR3 loop is CASSITRTSYEQYF. CDR3 DNA sequence: TGTGCCAGCAGTATAACGCGGACCTCCTACGAGCAGTACTTC.

This clonotype was recorded at least ten times. The CDR3 here is CASSFETGNNQPQHF. In nucleotides, the CDR3 is TGTGCCAGCAGCTTTGAGACAGGGAACAATCAGCCCCAGCATTTT. The chain carries TRBV5-5 and TRBJ1-5; 7 bases agree with TRBD1. CDR3 size: 15 residues. Germline-derived CDR1 and CDR2 are SGHKS and YYEKEE (reference sequence). After removal of 2 bases from V and 3 bases from J, the junction contained 5 bases not matched to a gene.

V and J are TRBV18 and TRBJ2-5, with unresolved D. V lost 1 base and J 3 bases, leaving 15 bases between the germline ends. This CDR3 has 16 residues. Germline loops: CDR1 KGHSH, CDR2 LQKENI. The CDR3 DNA sequence: TGTGCCAGCTCACCACTATCCGGTGATCTTAAAGAGACCCAGTACTTC. It codes for CASSPLSGDLKETQYF. Variable domain in full (rest from reference TRBV18 and TRBJ2-5): NAGVMQNPRHLVRRRGQEARLRCSPMKGHSHVYWYRQLPEEGLKFMVYLQKENIIDESGMPKERFSAEFPKEGPSILRIQQVVRGDSAAYFCASSPLSGDLKETQYFGPGTRLLVL.

This chain links TRBV6-1 with TRBJ2-7, with a tentative D call TRBD2 (6 bases). This CDR3 has 15 residues. The germline CDR1 and CDR2 sequences are MNHNS and SASEGT. V was cut by 2 bases and J by 3 bases, with 14 bases left in between. The DNA of the CDR3 is TGTGCCAGCAGTGAAAGCAATAGCGGATACTACGAGCAGTACTTC. Translation gives CASSESNSGYYEQYF.

The rearrangement joins TRBV7-2 to TRBJ1-1; the D gene is possibly TRBD1 (6 bases). CDR1 and CDR2 from the germline V gene are SGHTA and FQGNSA. Trimming left V 1 base short and J 2 bases short, with 11 bases between. The CDR3 covers 15 residues. In DNA form, the CDR3 reads TGTGCCAGCAGCTTAGTGGGGGGGGGCAACACTGAAGCTTTCTTT. Translated: CASSLVGGGNTEAFF.

This clonotype was seen many times. The chain couples TRBV10-3 to TRBJ2-7; the match to TRBD2 covers 7 bases. The V gene's germline CDR1 is ENHRY and CDR2 SYGVKD. J lost 1 base, V lost 8 bases, and 17 bases had no gene match. This CDR3 is built from 17 residues. CDR3 in DNA: TGTGCCATCTCCCCCGGGGGGATGGACACTGGGTCCTACGAGCAGTACTTC. Residues: CAISPGGMDTGSYEQYF.

The V and J genes are TRBV7-2 and TRBJ2-7, with 14 bases aligning to TRBD2. The J segment lost 5 bases and the V segment lost 0 bases, leaving 3 bases of the junction unmatched. CDR3 length: 16 amino acids. The germline V gene encodes CDR1 SGHTA and CDR2 FQGNSA. Here the CDR3 DNA reads TGTGCCAGCAGCTTAGCGGGGACTAGCGGGAGTGACGAGCAGTACTTC. Encoded protein: CASSLAGTSGSDEQYF.

This clonotype has a count of ten or more. V gene TRBV27 combines with J gene TRBJ1-1; D gene uncertain. V lost 6 bases and J 11 bases, leaving 16 bases between the germline ends. CDR3 size: 12 residues. CDR1 MNHEY and CDR2 SMNVEV come from the germline V gene (reference sequence). The CDR3 DNA reads as TGTGCCAGCAGGGATCCGGGCCAACGGGCTTTCTTT. Translation gives CASRDPGQRAFF.

In this sample, this clonotype turned up many times. This rearrangement joins TRBV10-3 to TRBJ2-7; 8 nucleotides agree with TRBD2. V was pared by 4 bases and J by 2 bases, with 19 bases of the junction left unmatched. Germline-derived CDR1 and CDR2 are ENHRY and SYGVKD. The CDR3 loop spans 19 amino acids. In nucleotides, the CDR3 is TGTGCCATCAGTGCCCGTGGGGGCGGGAGGACTGCCGTCCCCTACGAGCAGTACTTC. It translates to CAISARGGGRTAVPYEQYF.

This clonotype was seen many times. The chain carries TRBV5-6 and TRBJ1-5; possible D gene TRBD1, 6 bases. There are 16 residues in the CDR3. V was clipped by 4 bases and J by 1 base, with 15 bases between them. CDR1 SGHDT and CDR2 YYEEEE come from the germline V gene. For the CDR3, the DNA is TGTGCCAGCAGCCTAATGAGAGGGGGAAGCAATCAGCCCCAGCATTTT. Protein product: CASSLMRGGSNQPQHF.